The source of this T cell receptor beta chain is a study of identical twins. This clonotype was detected once. Lacking the conserved final phenylalanine or tryptophan, this CDR3 likely reflects a read error. CDR1 is MNHEY and CDR2 is SVGAGI in the germline V gene. This CDR3 has 15 residues. V was trimmed by 3 bases and J by 3 bases, leaving 14 bases between them. One entry per CDR3 protein, called by TCRdb with MiXCR from the 5' RACE reads. The sample carries about 340,000 distinct CDR3 sequences, approximately 8.7% recorded once. The receptor was derived from a woman aged 45-60 years in good health. V and J are TRBV6-5 and TRBJ2-5; D not resolved. Material: naive T cells sorted from blood. The CDR3 nucleotides are TGTGCCAGCAGTTATCAGAAGGGCAGTAAAGAGACCCAGTACTCC. Amino acids: CASSYQKGSKETQYS.